The clone carrying this T cell receptor beta chain was picked up one time. What it binds is unknown. The sample comes from a study of cytomegalovirus exposure and HLA in healthy donors. Across the study: Some 77 million unique TCRs from HLA-typed donors were held in an early release of data.

In nominal health when sampled, donors likely had unrecorded immune exposures nonetheless. The PCR contained 60 Vbeta and 13 Jbeta primers. Clones were read by immunoSEQ multiplex PCR, and TCRdb kept only the in-frame ones, dropping some. Among some 200,000 clones listed, almost 70% were seen once. Trimming at V came to 2 bases and at J to 11 bases, leaving 8 bases not matched to a gene. Germline assignment: CDR1 MNHNY and CDR2 SVGAGI (reference sequence). The CDR3 is 13 residues long. Notes on the study in general: In a later analysis, an Asian-associated ancestry cluster reportedly showed fewer N-insertions than the roughly 700-donor mean.

The TCR was taken from a man aged 35 to 55 in good health and CMV-seropositive. V gene TRBV6-6 combines with J gene TRBJ1-1; the match to TRBD1 covers 7 bases. The sample comprised PBMCs. In nucleotides, the CDR3 is TGTGCCAGCAGTTACCGCCCGGAGGGACAGGCTTTCTTT. Its protein product is CASSYRPEGQAFF.